This record covers a single T cell receptor beta chain. Authors' processing steps: Estimation of nucleated cell counts relied on the amplification of reference gene primers. TCRdb's table, derived via immunoSEQ multiplex PCR, lists solely in-frame clones and lacks some. The V and J calls and clone size come from that table; D and trimming were worked out from the DNA. The sample contains some 100,000 clones, roughly 92% of which appear only once. V lost 1 base and J lost 1; bases outside the gene matches: 4. Germline CDR1 reads SGHRS; CDR2 reads YFSETQ. The CDR3 sequence is 15 residues long. This sample stems from a study of blood T cell repertoires in COVID-19. Study-wide background: Sample material is recorded as cDNA or gDNA derived from T cells, B-cell-depleted T cells, or PBMCs.

The chain uses TRBV5-1 and TRBJ2-7; 8 bases align to TRBD2. The receptor comes from an older man with acute or convalescent COVID-19. The sequencing sample was made of peripheral blood. CDR3: CASSLQLAESYEQYF. For the CDR3, the DNA is TGCGCCAGCAGCTTGCAACTAGCGGAGTCCTACGAGCAGTACTTC.